This T cell receptor beta chain was sequenced for a study of response to subunit inactivated influenza vaccine. Broader study findings: After each seasonal influenza vaccination, few new T cells are recruited, the authors suggested.

The V and J ends lost 4 bases and 5 bases respectively, with 15 bases between them. The CDR3 runs to 14 residues. Germline assignment: CDR1 MDHEN and CDR2 SYDVKM. A few counts support this clonotype. As yet, its antigen is unknown. MiXCR, run by TCRdb on the RT-PCR reads, gives a single entry per CDR3 protein. The data contain some 600,000 distinct CDR3 sequences, 13% to 15% of them seen just once; the ten biggest clones take up about 7.6%. This specimen consisted of PBMCs from blood, obtained 14 days before vaccination. This receptor was identified in a man aged 50-60 years who received an inactivated influenza vaccine. V usage is TRBV28 and J usage is TRBJ2-7; tentatively, D is TRBD1 (6 bases). The CDR3 reads CASSSGHRFDEQYF. The CDR3 nucleotides read TGTGCCAGCAGTTCGGGACATCGTTTTGACGAGCAGTACTTC.